This T cell receptor (beta chain) was recorded in a study of Graves' ophthalmopathy and Graves' hyperthyroidism. General study points: The majority of expanded thyroid clonotypes above 0.001 frequency also occurred in blood.

Exclusion criteria comprised other autoimmune diseases, uncontrolled infections, pregnancy or lactation in patients. Diagnosis was based on clinical symptoms, serum thyroxine, TRAb, thyroid ultrasound and orbital computed tomography. PBMCs were isolated by Ficoll-Paque density gradient centrifugation, using approximately 11 ml of fresh peripheral blood as the starting material. This CDR3 spans 16 amino acids. V lost 4 bases, J lost 1 base, and 7 bases stayed unmatched. In germline, CDR1 is SGHDT, CDR2 YYEEEE. About this clonotype itself: No antigen is known for it.

The TCR beta CDR3 regions underwent amplification from RNA transcripts. The workflow started with a first-round RT-PCR run with HTBI primers and then moved on to a second-round multiplex PCR. One entry per CDR3 protein results from TCRdb running MiXCR on the multiplex PCR reads. The top ten clones hold more than 2.5% of a sample with 350,000 to 450,000 distinct CDR3 sequences, under 25% of them seen once. This TCR derives from a woman aged 18 to 35 with stable Graves' hyperthyroidism. Sequencing was done on a sample of peripheral blood. This chain connects TRBV5-6 to TRBJ1-5; 8 nucleotides align to TRBD1. In DNA form, the CDR3 reads TGTGCCAGCAGCGCGTGGACAGGGTTCAGCAATCAGCCCCAGCATTTT. The encoded protein is CASSAWTGFSNQPQHF.